Reported below is one T cell receptor (beta chain). The germline V gene has CDR1 SGHRS and CDR2 YFSETQ. This CDR3 is 14 amino acids long. This sample is part of a study of monozygotic twins with inflammatory bowel disease. Blood samples measuring less than 3 ml were taken per donor. For each CDR3 protein, TCRdb gives one entry from its re-call of the 5' RACE reads, without DNA. The sample spans roughly 330,000 distinct CDR3 sequences; the ten largest clones claim around 2%. This TCR was recovered from a human donor with ulcerative colitis or Crohn's disease, or a healthy co-twin of an affected twin (not recorded which). The sample consisted of blood. The gene calls are TRBV5-1 and TRBJ1-5. The CDR3 sequence: CASSWVSGDQPQHF.